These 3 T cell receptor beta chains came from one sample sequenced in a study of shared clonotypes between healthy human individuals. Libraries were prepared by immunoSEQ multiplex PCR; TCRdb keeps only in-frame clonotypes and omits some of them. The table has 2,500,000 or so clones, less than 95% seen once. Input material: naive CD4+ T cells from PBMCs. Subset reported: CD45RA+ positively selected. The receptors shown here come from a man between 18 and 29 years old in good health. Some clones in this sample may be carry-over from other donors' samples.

The CDR3 coding sequence is TGTGCCACCAGCGGACGATACGGGGCCCAGTACTTC. Its translation: CATSGRYGAQYF. The chain has TRBV15 and TRBJ2-4; D might be TRBD1 or TRBD2, each matching 5 bases. The CDR3 is 12 residues long. CDR1 and CDR2 (germline): LNHNV, YYDKDF (reference sequence). Trimming left V 5 bases short and J 13 bases short, with 15 bases between.

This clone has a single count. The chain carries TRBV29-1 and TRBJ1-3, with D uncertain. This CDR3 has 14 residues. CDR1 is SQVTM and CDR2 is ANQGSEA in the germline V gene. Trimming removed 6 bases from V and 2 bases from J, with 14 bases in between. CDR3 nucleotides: TGCAGCGTGGGCGTCGACACTACTGGAAACACCATATATTTT. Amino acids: CSVGVDTTGNTIYF.

CDR3 DNA sequence: TGCGCCAGCAGCCAAGGGAGGGATAGACTAGCCAAAAACATTCAGTACTTC. Protein product: CASSQGRDRLAKNIQYF. The chain is built from TRBV4-1 and TRBJ2-4, with D perhaps TRBD2 (6 bases). This CDR3 region has 17 residues. CDR1 is MGHRA, CDR2 YSYEKL, per germline. V lost 1 base, J lost 0 bases, and 13 bases lay in between.